The clone carrying this TCR beta chain was detected only a few times. The antigen remains undetermined. 5'-RACE, quantitative and with molecular barcodes, yielded the TCR beta libraries. TCRdb analysed the 5' RACE reads with MiXCR anew, one entry per CDR3 protein. Here the sample spans approximately 150,000 distinct CDR3 sequences, around 32% being singletons. This entry comes from a study of CD8 T cells in ankylosing spondylitis. Study-wide results and limits: Characteristic, it appeared, of ankylosing spondylitis blood was a TCR beta motif of seven or eight highly homologous variants. Disease-associated clones were reportedly significantly overrepresented in matched ankylosing spondylitis synovial fluid.

The V end lost 1 base, the J end lost 12 bases, and 10 bases lay between the germline ends. CDR1 and CDR2 (germline): SQVTM, ANQGSEA. This CDR3 has 11 amino acids. Sequencing was carried out using synovial fluid, either unsorted or a sorted T cell fraction (not recorded which). This sequence originates from a male donor with ankylosing spondylitis. The V call is TRBV29-1, the J call TRBJ2-1; D unclear. CDR3: CSVEAGRRQFF. The CDR3 bases are TGCAGCGTTGAAGCCGGGCGGAGGCAGTTCTTC.